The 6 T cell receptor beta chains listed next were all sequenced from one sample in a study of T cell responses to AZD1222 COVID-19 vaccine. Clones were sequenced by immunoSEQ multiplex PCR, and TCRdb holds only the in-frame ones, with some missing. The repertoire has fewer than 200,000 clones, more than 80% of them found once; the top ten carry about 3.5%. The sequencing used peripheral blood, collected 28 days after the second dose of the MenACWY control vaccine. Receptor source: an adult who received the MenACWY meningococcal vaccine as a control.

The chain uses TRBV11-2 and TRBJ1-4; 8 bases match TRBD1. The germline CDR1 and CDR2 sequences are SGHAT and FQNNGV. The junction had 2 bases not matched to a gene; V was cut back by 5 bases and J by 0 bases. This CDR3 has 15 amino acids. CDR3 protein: CASSVQGATNEKLFF. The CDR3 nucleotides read TGTGCCAGCAGCGTACAGGGGGCAACTAATGAAAAACTGTTTTTT.

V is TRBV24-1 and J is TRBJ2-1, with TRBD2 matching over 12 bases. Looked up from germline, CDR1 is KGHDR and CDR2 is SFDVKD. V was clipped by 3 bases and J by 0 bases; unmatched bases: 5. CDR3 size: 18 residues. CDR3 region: CATSDPRLAGDSYNEQFF. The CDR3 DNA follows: TGTGCCACCAGTGATCCTCGACTAGCGGGAGACTCCTACAATGAGCAGTTCTTC.

Here the CDR3 reads CASSLHAPGGVSNQPQHF. CDR3 nucleotides: TGTGCCAGCAGCTTGCACGCGCCAGGGGGGGTTAGCAATCAGCCCCAGCATTTT. The rearrangement links TRBV5-6 to TRBJ1-5; 7 nucleotides align to TRBD1. The CDR3 has 18 residues. The V gene end was trimmed by 1 base and the J gene end by 0 bases; junction bases not matched to a gene: 10. Germline values: CDR1 SGHDT, CDR2 YYEEEE.

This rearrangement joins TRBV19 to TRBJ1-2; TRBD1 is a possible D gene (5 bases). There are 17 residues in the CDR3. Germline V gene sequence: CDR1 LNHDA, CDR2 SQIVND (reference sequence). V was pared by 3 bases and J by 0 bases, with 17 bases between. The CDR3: CASSILFRGSANYGYTF. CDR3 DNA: TGTGCCAGTAGTATTTTGTTCCGGGGCTCCGCTAACTATGGCTACACCTTC. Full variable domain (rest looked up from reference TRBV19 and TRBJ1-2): DGGITQSPKYLFRKEGQNVTLSCEQNLNHDAMYWYRQDPGQGLRLIYYSQIVNDFQKGDIAEGYSVSREKKESFPLTVTSAQKNPTAFYLCASSILFRGSANYGYTFGSGTRLTVV.

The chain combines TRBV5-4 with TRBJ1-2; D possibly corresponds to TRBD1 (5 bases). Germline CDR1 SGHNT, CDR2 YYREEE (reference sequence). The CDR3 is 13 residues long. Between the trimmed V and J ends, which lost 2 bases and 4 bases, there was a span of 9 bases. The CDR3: CASSFQGAYGYTF. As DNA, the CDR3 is TGTGCCAGCAGCTTTCAGGGCGCCTATGGCTACACCTTC.

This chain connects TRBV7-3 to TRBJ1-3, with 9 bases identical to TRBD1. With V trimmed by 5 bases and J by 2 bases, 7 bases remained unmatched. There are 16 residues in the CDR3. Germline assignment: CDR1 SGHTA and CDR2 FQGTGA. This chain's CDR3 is CASSGGTGTTGNTIYF. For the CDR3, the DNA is TGTGCCAGCAGCGGAGGGACAGGGACTACTGGAAACACCATATATTTT.